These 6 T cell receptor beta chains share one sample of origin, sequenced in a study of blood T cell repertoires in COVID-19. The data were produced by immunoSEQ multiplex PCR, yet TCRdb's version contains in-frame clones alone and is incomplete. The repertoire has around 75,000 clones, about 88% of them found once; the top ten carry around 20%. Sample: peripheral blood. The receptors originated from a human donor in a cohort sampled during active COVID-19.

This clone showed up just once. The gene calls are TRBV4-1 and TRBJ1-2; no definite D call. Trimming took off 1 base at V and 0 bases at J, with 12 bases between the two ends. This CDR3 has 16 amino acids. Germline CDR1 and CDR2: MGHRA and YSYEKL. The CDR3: CASSQVTTGTNYGYTF. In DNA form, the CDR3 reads TGCGCCAGCAGCCAAGTAACGACGGGGACTAACTATGGCTACACCTTC.

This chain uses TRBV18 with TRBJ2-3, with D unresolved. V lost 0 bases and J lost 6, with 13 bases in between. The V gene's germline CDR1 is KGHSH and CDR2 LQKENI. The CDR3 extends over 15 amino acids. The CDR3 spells CASSPPGRGGDTQYF. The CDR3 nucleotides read TGTGCCAGCTCACCACCGGGTAGAGGTGGTGATACGCAGTATTTT.

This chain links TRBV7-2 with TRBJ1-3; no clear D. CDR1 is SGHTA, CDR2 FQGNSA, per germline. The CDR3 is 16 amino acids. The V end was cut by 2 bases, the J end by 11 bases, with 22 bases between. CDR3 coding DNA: TGTGCCAGCAGCTTACTACCCGGGTCTACCGTCCAGTCCATATATTTT. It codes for CASSLLPGSTVQSIYF.

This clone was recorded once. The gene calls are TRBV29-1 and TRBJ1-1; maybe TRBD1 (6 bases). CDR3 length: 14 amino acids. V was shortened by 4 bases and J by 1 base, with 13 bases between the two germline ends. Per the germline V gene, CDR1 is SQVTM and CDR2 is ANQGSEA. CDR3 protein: CSVGGMTGNTEAFF. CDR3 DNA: TGCAGCGTTGGAGGGATGACAGGGAACACTGAAGCTTTCTTT.

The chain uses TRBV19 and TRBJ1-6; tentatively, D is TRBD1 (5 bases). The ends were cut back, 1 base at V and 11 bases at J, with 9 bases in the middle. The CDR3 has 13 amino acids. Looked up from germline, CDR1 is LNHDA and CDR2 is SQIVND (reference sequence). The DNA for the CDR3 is TGTGCCAGTAGTATAGGGACAAGCCCACCCCTCCACTTT. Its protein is CASSIGTSPPLHF.

The CDR3 here is CASSLLSPTAHSGANVLTF. The CDR3 nucleotides read TGTGCCAGCAGCCTCTTGAGTCCGACAGCCCATTCTGGGGCCAACGTCCTGACTTTC. The V and J genes are TRBV3-1 (or the pseudogene TRBV3-2) and TRBJ2-6, with D possibly matching TRBD1 (5 bases). The V gene's germline CDR1 is LGHDT and CDR2 YNNKEL (reference sequence). V lost 4 bases to trimming and J lost 1 base, with 20 bases between them. This CDR3 contains 19 residues.